These T cell receptor beta chains were read from a single sample in a study of beta chain features in type 1 diabetes. Clones were read by immunoSEQ multiplex PCR, and TCRdb kept only the in-frame ones, dropping some. Found here are 220,000 or so clones, roughly 70% of them singletons; the top ten hold around 0.05%. The sequenced sample was naive CD4+ T cells from blood. These receptors were taken from a man aged 25-45 years in good health. Both conserved end residues are part of each CDR3. Fields, in order: clone size, D gene, J gene, V gene, CDR3 DNA, CDR3 protein. The D gene is left open where the match is weak. Clone size, where shown, is once, few, many, or a class for clones that have expanded.

>-|-|TRBJ2-7|TRBV6-6
TGTGCCAGCAGTTACTCGAGCCTCCAGGAGTTCCCCGACTTC
CASSYSSLQEFPDF
>-|TRBD2|TRBJ2-7|TRBV29-1
TGCAGCGTTGATAGCGGGAGGAGCTCCGACGAGCAGTACTTC
CSVDSGRSSDEQYF
>-|-|TRBJ2-7|TRBV30
TGTGCCTGGAGCCCGACAGACTACGAGCAGTACTTC
CAWSPTDYEQYF
>-|-|TRBJ2-7|TRBV7-2
TGTGCCAGCAGCTTTGGTATTCAAGGCGAGCAGTACTTC
CASSFGIQGEQYF
>-|-|TRBJ2-1|TRBV29-1
TGCAGCGTCGAATCCACTTACAATGAGCAGTTCTTC
CSVESTYNEQFF
>-|-|TRBJ2-2|TRBV7-2
TGTGCCAGCAGCTCTAGCCCAACCGGGGAGCTGTTTTTT
CASSSSPTGELFF
>-|TRBD1|TRBJ1-1|TRBV2
TGTGCCAGCAGTCCAGGGGGCACTGAAGCTTTCTTT
CASSPGGTEAFF
>-|-|TRBJ2-3|TRBV10-3
TGTGCCATCAGTGAGTCGAGGGGGGAAAATACGCAGTATTTT
CAISESRGENTQYF
>-|TRBD1|TRBJ2-1|TRBV6-5
TGTGCCAGCAATTATGCGATGGGACAGGGTATCAATGAGCAGTTCTTC
CASNYAMGQGINEQFF
>few|-|TRBJ2-1|TRBV7-9
TGTGCCTCCGGAGGGGGGACCTACAATGAGCAGTTCTTC
CASGGGTYNEQFF